This TCR beta chain was observed in a study of cytomegalovirus exposure and HLA in healthy donors. Study context: About 82 million unique TCRs from HLA-typed donors were held in an early release of data.

V shed 1 base and J 0 bases; nucleotides not matched to a gene: 3. Germline CDR1 is LNHDA and CDR2 is SQIVND (reference sequence). CDR3 length: 16 residues. The donors were healthy bone marrow donors. Regarding the study as a whole: A prior analysis recorded that most TCR beta V segments were productive about 87% or about 30% of the time. Common viral pathogens were later found to be apparently linked to several of the most significant clusters.

About this clone itself: The antigen is undetermined.

The PCR used 60 Vbeta and 13 Jbeta primers. Assay: immunoSEQ multiplex PCR; the TCRdb copy retains only in-frame clones and omits some. The profile shows 200,000 to 250,000 clones, about 81% of them singletons. The sample taken for sequencing was PBMCs. This clonotype was sampled from an older woman in good health and CMV-seropositive. V gene TRBV19 combines with J gene TRBJ2-3; 8 nucleotides agree with TRBD2. This CDR3 reads CASSIVTSVSTDTQYF. CDR3 nucleotide sequence: TGTGCCAGTAGTATAGTGACTAGCGTAAGCACAGATACGCAGTATTTT.